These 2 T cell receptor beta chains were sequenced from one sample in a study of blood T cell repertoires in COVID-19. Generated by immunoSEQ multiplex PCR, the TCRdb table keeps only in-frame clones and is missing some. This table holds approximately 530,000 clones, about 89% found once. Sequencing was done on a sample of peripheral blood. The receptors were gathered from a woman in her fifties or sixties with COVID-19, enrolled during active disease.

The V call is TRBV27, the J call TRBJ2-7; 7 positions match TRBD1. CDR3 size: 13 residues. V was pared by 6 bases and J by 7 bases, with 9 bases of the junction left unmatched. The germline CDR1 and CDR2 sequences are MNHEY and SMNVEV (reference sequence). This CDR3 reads CASRGAGGREQYF. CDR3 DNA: TGTGCCAGCAGAGGGGCAGGGGGAAGGGAGCAGTACTTC.

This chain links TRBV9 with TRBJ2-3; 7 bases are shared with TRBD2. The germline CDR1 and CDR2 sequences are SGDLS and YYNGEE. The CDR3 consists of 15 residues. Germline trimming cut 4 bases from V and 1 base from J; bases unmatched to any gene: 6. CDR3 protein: CASSPRGEGTDTQYF. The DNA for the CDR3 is TGTGCCAGCAGCCCCCGGGGGGAGGGCACAGATACGCAGTATTTT.